One and the same sample provided the 24 T cell receptor beta chains below, sequenced in a study of response to subunit inactivated influenza vaccine. TCRdb reprocessed the RT-PCR reads with MiXCR, giving one entry per CDR3 protein. The sample has 650,000 to 850,000 distinct CDR3 sequences, roughly 14% seen once. The sample was PBMCs from blood, taken approximately 15 days before vaccination. These receptors were obtained from a man aged 45-65 years who received an inactivated influenza vaccine.

The sample holds a few counts of this clonotype. V gene TRBV10-3 combines with J gene TRBJ1-6; maybe TRBD1 (5 bases). The V end lost 4 bases, the J end lost 8 bases, and 15 bases lay between the germline ends. From germline, CDR1 is ENHRY and CDR2 SYGVKD. The CDR3 is 15 residues long. CDR3 in amino acids: CAISVTVPVDSPLHF. DNA of the CDR3: TGTGCCATCAGTGTGACAGTGCCTGTGGATTCACCCCTCCACTTT.

This clonotype was counted a few times. The chain links TRBV4-1 to TRBJ2-3; unclear D gene. CDR3 size: 13 residues. Germline CDR1 and CDR2: MGHRA and YSYEKL. The V end was cut by 7 bases, the J end by 1 base, with 9 bases between. The CDR3 loop is CASMKFGTDTQYF. DNA of the CDR3: TGCGCCAGCATGAAGTTTGGCACAGATACGCAGTATTTT.

This clonotype was detected many times. The V gene is TRBV12-3 or TRBV12-4, the J gene TRBJ2-3, with D perhaps TRBD2 (7 bases). Deletions cut 6 bases from V and 8 bases from J, with 15 bases between. The CDR3 consists of 13 residues. DNA for the CDR3: TGTGCCAGCAGCAAAAGAGGGGGGGGTACGCAGTATTTT. This encodes CASSKRGGGTQYF.

This clonotype was recorded a few times. This chain links TRBV4-3 with TRBJ1-1, with D unclear. In germline, CDR1 is LGHNA, CDR2 YSLEER. The CDR3 sequence is 13 residues long. Trimming stripped 4 bases from V and 1 base from J, with 7 bases between. CDR3 amino acids: CASSPRWNTEAFF. The CDR3 DNA follows: TGCGCCAGCAGCCCCCGTTGGAACACTGAAGCTTTCTTT.

This clonotype appeared a few times. The CDR3 DNA is TGTGCCAGCAGCAGGACAGGACAAATTGGGGAGACCCAGTACTTC. It is translated as CASSRTGQIGETQYF. J is TRBJ2-5 and V is TRBV7-3; 7 bases align to TRBD1. V lost 5 bases to trimming and J lost 5 bases; unmatched junction nucleotides: 11. CDR1 SGHTA and CDR2 FQGTGA come from the germline V gene. The CDR3 has 15 residues.

This clonotype was picked up a small number of times. The chain uses TRBV5-5 and TRBJ1-4; D unclear. The CDR3 runs to 15 residues. The V gene's germline CDR1 is SGHKS and CDR2 YYEKEE (reference sequence). Trimming removed 6 bases at V and 8 bases at J, with 20 bases between. The CDR3 loop reads CASTPVSGLGEKLFF. The CDR3 nucleotides are TGTGCCAGCACCCCTGTAAGCGGGTTGGGCGAAAAACTGTTTTTT. The full variable domain, rest sourced from reference TRBV5-5 and TRBJ1-4, is DAGVTQSPTHLIKTRGQQVTLRCSPISGHKSVSWYQQVLGQGPQFIFQYYEKEERGRGNFPDRFSARQFPNYSSELNVNALLLGDSALYLCASTPVSGLGEKLFFGSGTQLSVL.

The J gene is TRBJ1-5, the V gene TRBV5-6; 7 bases agree with TRBD1. J lost 0 bases, V lost 4 bases, and 4 bases had no gene match. The CDR3 length is 15 residues. Germline CDR1 reads SGHDT; CDR2 reads YYEEEE. CDR3 sequence (DNA): TGTGCCAGCAGCATAGGACAGGCTAGCAATCAGCCCCAGCATTTT. This sequence encodes CASSIGQASNQPQHF.

This clonotype was counted between two and nine times. The gene calls are TRBV6-5 and TRBJ2-1; 8 nucleotides agree with TRBD2. Germline assignment: CDR1 MNHEY and CDR2 SVGAGI. The CDR3 is 15 amino acids. The trim removed 2 bases at V and 6 bases at J, leaving 6 bases unmatched. The CDR3 spells CASSYGRGGVNEQFF. In DNA form, the CDR3 reads TGTGCCAGCAGTTACGGTCGGGGGGGTGTCAATGAGCAGTTCTTC.

V gene TRBV20-1 combines with J gene TRBJ1-4; D remains unclear. Per the germline V gene, CDR1 is DFQATT and CDR2 is SNEGSKA (reference sequence). The V end was cut by 5 bases, the J end by 6 bases, with 7 bases between. CDR3 length equals 11 residues. The chain's CDR3 is CSADGYEKLFF. The CDR3 bases are TGCAGTGCTGACGGCTATGAAAAACTGTTTTTT.

The rearrangement joins TRBV9 to TRBJ2-3; D unresolved. CDR1 SGDLS and CDR2 YYNGEE come from the germline V gene. Trimming left V 0 bases short and J 4 bases short, with 12 bases between. The CDR3 loop spans 15 amino acids. CDR3 nucleotides: TGTGCCAGCAGCGTAGAAGGAAGCGTAGCAGATACGCAGTATTTT. Its protein is CASSVEGSVADTQYF.

The chain joins TRBV27 to TRBJ2-2; D call uncertain. CDR1 and CDR2 from the germline V gene are MNHEY and SMNVEV (reference sequence). V was pared by 3 bases and J by 4 bases, with 9 bases between. The CDR3 runs to 14 residues. CDR3 protein: CASSFSVFTGELFF. The CDR3 nucleotides are TGTGCCAGCAGTTTTTCCGTTTTCACCGGGGAGCTGTTTTTT.

This sequence joins TRBV28 and TRBJ2-1; 12 nucleotides align to TRBD1. This CDR3 contains 14 residues. With 5 bases clipped from V and 8 bases from J, the junction kept 4 bases outside the gene matches. Germline lookup yields CDR1 MDHEN and CDR2 SYDVKM. CDR3 protein: CASSRDRGQDEQFF. The CDR3 bases are TGTGCCAGCAGTCGGGACAGGGGGCAAGATGAGCAGTTCTTC.

This chain links TRBV19 with TRBJ1-5, with a tentative D call TRBD1 (5 bases). V was clipped by 1 base and J by 6 bases, with 10 bases between them. This CDR3 is 14 amino acids long. Germline CDR1 LNHDA, CDR2 SQIVND (reference sequence). CDR3 coding DNA: TGTGCCAGTAGTATAGTTGAGGGACCTCAGCCCCAGCATTTT. The encoded protein is CASSIVEGPQPQHF.

This chain connects TRBV5-1 to TRBJ2-7; 8 bases line up with TRBD1. The germline V gene has CDR1 SGHRS and CDR2 YFSETQ. There are 15 residues in the CDR3. Trimming at V came to 0 bases and at J to 3 bases, leaving 5 bases not matched to a gene. CDR3 amino acids: CASSLAAGGHYEQYF. CDR3 nucleotides: TGCGCCAGCAGCTTGGCGGCAGGGGGCCACTACGAGCAGTACTTC. Looking up the rest from reference TRBV5-1 and TRBJ2-7 gives the full variable domain: KAGVTQTPRYLIKTRGQQVTLSCSPISGHRSVSWYQQTPGQGLQFLFEYFSETQRNKGNFPGRFSGRQFSNSRSEMNVSTLELGDSALYLCASSLAAGGHYEQYFGPGTRLTVT.

V gene TRBV12-3 or TRBV12-4 combines with J gene TRBJ1-4; D gene uncertain. This CDR3 is 16 amino acids long. Trimming removed 6 bases at V and 0 bases at J, with 14 bases between. CDR3 in DNA: TGTGCCAGCAGCCCCTGTACAGACCCAACTAATGAAAAACTGTTTTTT. Protein: CASSPCTDPTNEKLFF.

The V gene is TRBV29-1, the J gene TRBJ1-1; TRBD1 is a possible D gene (6 bases). Germline values: CDR1 SQVTM, CDR2 ANQGSEA. The CDR3 is made up of 11 amino acids. The CDR3 DNA sequence: TGCAGTTGTCAGGGGACCCTTGAAGCTTTCTTT. Protein: CSCQGTLEAFF.

The chain carries TRBV6-2 or TRBV6-3 and TRBJ2-5, with a tentative D call TRBD2 (5 bases). The CDR3 runs 15 residues. Deletions cut 2 bases from V and 1 base from J, with 11 bases between. CDR1 is MNHEY and CDR2 is SVGEGT in the germline V gene. CDR3 in DNA: TGTGCCAGCAGTTACACTGACTATACCCAAGAGACCCAGTACTTC. Encoded protein: CASSYTDYTQETQYF.

This chain links TRBV7-9 with TRBJ1-4; D possibly corresponds to TRBD1 (5 bases). The CDR3 sequence is 14 residues long. CDR1 is SEHNR and CDR2 is FQNEAQ in the germline V gene (reference sequence). V gave up 2 bases and J gave up 5 bases, with 9 bases separating them. This chain's CDR3 is CASSLRQLNEKLFF. The CDR3 DNA sequence: TGTGCCAGCAGCTTAAGACAGTTAAATGAAAAACTGTTTTTT. The full variable domain, in which reference TRBV7-9 and TRBJ1-4 provide the parts outside the CDR3, is DTGVSQNPRHKITKRGQNVTFRCDPISEHNRLYWYRQTLGQGPEFLTYFQNEAQLEKSRLLSDRFSAERPKGSFSTLEIQRTEQGDSAMYLCASSLRQLNEKLFFGSGTQLSVL.

This clonotype was found a few times. The gene calls are TRBV28 and TRBJ1-2, with no clear D. V was clipped by 6 bases and J by 2 bases, with 10 bases between them. The germline gives CDR1 MDHEN, CDR2 SYDVKM. This CDR3 contains 13 residues. CDR3 sequence (DNA): TGTGCCAGCAGCGTTGACATAAACTATGGCTACACCTTC. Protein product: CASSVDINYGYTF.

This clonotype turned up a few times. V gene TRBV7-9 combines with J gene TRBJ2-5; 8 nucleotides match TRBD1. CDR1 is SEHNR, CDR2 FQNEAQ, per germline (reference sequence). The CDR3 has 14 amino acids. The V and J ends lost 1 base and 5 bases, in that order; junction bases with no gene match: 3. CDR3 in amino acids: CASSLERDRETQYF. The CDR3, as DNA: TGTGCCAGCAGCTTAGAACGGGACAGGGAGACCCAGTACTTC.

The gene calls are TRBV4-2 and TRBJ2-5; D is unresolved. This CDR3 region has 15 residues. CDR1 is LGHNA and CDR2 is YNFKEQ in the germline V gene. Trimming cost V 0 bases and J 0 bases, with 8 bases left between them. The CDR3: CASSQETTYQETQYF. CDR3 DNA sequence: TGTGCCAGCAGCCAAGAAACCACGTACCAAGAGACCCAGTACTTC.

The table lists this clonotype with a count of one. V gene TRBV29-1 combines with J gene TRBJ2-3, with D perhaps matching TRBD2 (5 bases). The CDR3 loop spans 15 amino acids. The V end was cut by 3 bases, the J end by 2 bases, with 15 bases between. In germline, CDR1 is SQVTM, CDR2 ANQGSEA. The DNA for the CDR3 is TGCAGCGTTGAGGTCCGGGGATACTACACAGATACGCAGTATTTT. This gives the protein CSVEVRGYYTDTQYF.

This clonotype was seen ten or more times. The chain links TRBV20-1 to TRBJ2-7, with 8 bases matching TRBD2. The CDR3 covers 18 residues. J gave up 3 bases and V 0 bases, and 16 bases lay outside the gene matches. Germline V gene lookup returns CDR1 DFQATT and CDR2 SNEGSKA (reference sequence). The chain's CDR3 is CSARDHLGLARGFYEQYF. As DNA, the CDR3 is TGCAGTGCTAGAGATCACCTTGGACTAGCTCGAGGCTTCTACGAGCAGTACTTC.

This clonotype appeared a few times. The chain combines TRBV18 with TRBJ2-1, with D possibly matching TRBD2 (5 bases). CDR1 is KGHSH, CDR2 LQKENI, per germline. This CDR3 has 15 amino acids. Deletions cut 5 bases from V and 9 bases from J, with 20 bases between. The CDR3 nucleotides read TGTGCCAGCTCAGTGACCAGCGGATTAAGGAGTGAGCAGTTCTTC. It translates to CASSVTSGLRSEQFF.